The rows below give T cell receptor beta chains drawn from one sample of a study of T cell responses to AZD1222 COVID-19 vaccine. Clones were read by immunoSEQ multiplex PCR, and TCRdb kept only the in-frame ones, dropping some. The sample contains some 200,000 clones, about 92% of which appear only once. Material: peripheral blood, obtained on day 0 of AZD1222 vaccination. The receptors originated from an adult in good health. Each CDR3 is given with its conserved first and last residue. Each record gives: J gene, V gene, D gene, clone size, CDR3 DNA, CDR3 protein. D genes are given only for firm matches. The size of a clone is reported for some rows only, either as once, few or many, or as a class for expanded clones.

J gene: TRBJ2-4
V gene: TRBV5-6
D gene: -
clone size: -
CDR3 DNA: TGTGCCAGCAGCTCAGACAGCCTTCGGGGCATTCAGTACTTC
CDR3 protein: CASSSDSLRGIQYF

J gene: TRBJ1-2
V gene: TRBV9
D gene: -
clone size: -
CDR3 DNA: TGTGCCAGCAGCGTAGCAGGGACGTCCAACTATGGCTACACCTTC
CDR3 protein: CASSVAGTSNYGYTF

J gene: TRBJ1-2
V gene: TRBV3-1/TRBV3-2
D gene: -
clone size: -
CDR3 DNA: TGTGCCAGCAGCCAAGACGGTTCAGGGAGGAATGGCTACACCTTC
CDR3 protein: CASSQDGSGRNGYTF

J gene: TRBJ1-2
V gene: TRBV29-1
D gene: -
clone size: -
CDR3 DNA: TGCAGCGTTGAGTCGGGGGCAAACTATGGCTACACCTTC
CDR3 protein: CSVESGANYGYTF

J gene: TRBJ2-5
V gene: TRBV19
D gene: TRBD1
clone size: -
CDR3 DNA: TGTGCCACCGGACAGGGGCAAGAGACCCAGTACTTC
CDR3 protein: CATGQGQETQYF

J gene: TRBJ2-1
V gene: TRBV5-1
D gene: TRBD2
clone size: -
CDR3 DNA: TGCGCCAGCAGCTTGGGAAGCGGGAGGGCCCAAAATGAGCAGTTCTTC
CDR3 protein: CASSLGSGRAQNEQFF

J gene: TRBJ1-1
V gene: TRBV28
D gene: -
clone size: once
CDR3 DNA: TGTGCCAGCAGTCCCGCGGTATCCGCGAACACTGAAGCTTTCTTT
CDR3 protein: CASSPAVSANTEAFF

J gene: TRBJ1-6
V gene: TRBV10-3
D gene: -
clone size: -
CDR3 DNA: TGTGCCACCGCCCGGGTGGGGCGTAATCCACCCCTCCACTTT
CDR3 protein: CATARVGRNPPLHF

J gene: TRBJ2-6
V gene: TRBV13
D gene: -
clone size: -
CDR3 DNA: TGTGCCAGCAGCTCTGAGGGGGATGGGGCCAACGTCCTGACTTTC
CDR3 protein: CASSSEGDGANVLTF

J gene: TRBJ1-2
V gene: TRBV2
D gene: -
clone size: -
CDR3 DNA: TGTGCCAGCAGTGTACAAGCAGGAAAATATGGCTACACCTTC
CDR3 protein: CASSVQAGKYGYTF

J gene: TRBJ1-2
V gene: TRBV4-3
D gene: -
clone size: -
CDR3 DNA: TGCGCCAGCAGCCAGGGACAAAGCTATAACTATGGCTACACCTTC
CDR3 protein: CASSQGQSYNYGYTF

J gene: TRBJ1-2
V gene: TRBV19
D gene: -
clone size: -
CDR3 DNA: TGTGCCAGTAGTATAGATTTGGAGACCGGCTATGGCTACACCTTC
CDR3 protein: CASSIDLETGYGYTF

J gene: TRBJ2-1
V gene: TRBV4-1
D gene: -
clone size: -
CDR3 DNA: TGCGCCAGCAGCCAGACCCATGAGGGGAATGACAATGAGCAGTTCTTC
CDR3 protein: CASSQTHEGNDNEQFF

J gene: TRBJ1-2
V gene: TRBV28
D gene: -
clone size: -
CDR3 DNA: TGTGCCAGCAGTTTAAGGGTTGATGGCTACACCTTC
CDR3 protein: CASSLRVDGYTF

J gene: TRBJ2-2
V gene: TRBV28
D gene: -
clone size: -
CDR3 DNA: TGTGCCAGCAGTTTTGGAGGGCGTGTGAACGGGGAGCTGTTTTTT
CDR3 protein: CASSFGGRVNGELFF

J gene: TRBJ1-5
V gene: TRBV19
D gene: -
clone size: -
CDR3 DNA: TGTGCCAGTAGCTTAGGGGGATCCCCCCATCAGCCCCAGCATTTT
CDR3 protein: CASSLGGSPHQPQHF

J gene: TRBJ2-1
V gene: TRBV6-5
D gene: -
clone size: -
CDR3 DNA: TGTGCCAGCAGCCGCCCTCCAGGGCAGTTCTTC
CDR3 protein: CASSRPPGQFF

J gene: TRBJ2-2
V gene: TRBV3-1/TRBV3-2
D gene: TRBD1
clone size: -
CDR3 DNA: TGTGCCAGCAGCTTTCGGACAGGGGAGTACACCGGGGAGCTGTTTTTT
CDR3 protein: CASSFRTGEYTGELFF

J gene: TRBJ2-3
V gene: TRBV7-9
D gene: TRBD2
clone size: once
CDR3 DNA: TGTGCCAGCAGCTTATCTGGGGGGGAGCCAGATACGCAGTATTTT
CDR3 protein: CASSLSGGEPDTQYF

J gene: TRBJ1-2
V gene: TRBV5-1
D gene: -
clone size: -
CDR3 DNA: TGCGCCAGCAGCTTGGTTAGTCAGGGCGATGGCTACACCTTC
CDR3 protein: CASSLVSQGDGYTF

J gene: TRBJ1-2
V gene: TRBV6-5
D gene: -
clone size: -
CDR3 DNA: TGTGCCAGCAGTTACTCGAGCGGGGTGGTGTATGGCTACACCTTC
CDR3 protein: CASSYSSGVVYGYTF

J gene: TRBJ1-1
V gene: TRBV5-1
D gene: TRBD1
clone size: -
CDR3 DNA: TGCGCCAGCAGCGGACAGGGACAGGTGAACACTGAAGCTTTCTTT
CDR3 protein: CASSGQGQVNTEAFF

J gene: TRBJ1-5
V gene: TRBV6-2/TRBV6-3
D gene: TRBD1
clone size: -
CDR3 DNA: TGTGCCAGCAGCCTCGGACAGGGCAATCAGCCCCAGCATTTT
CDR3 protein: CASSLGQGNQPQHF

J gene: TRBJ1-2
V gene: TRBV18
D gene: -
clone size: -
CDR3 DNA: TGTGCCAGCTCACGCCTGGACTATGGCTACACCTTC
CDR3 protein: CASSRLDYGYTF

J gene: TRBJ2-5
V gene: TRBV7-9
D gene: TRBD2
clone size: once
CDR3 DNA: TGTGCCAGCAGCCGAAGGTCGGGGCTAGCGGTACAAGAGACCCAGTACTTC
CDR3 protein: CASSRRSGLAVQETQYF

J gene: TRBJ1-1
V gene: TRBV12-5
D gene: TRBD1
clone size: -
CDR3 DNA: TGTGCTAGTGGTTTGGATACCCGGACAGGGGGAGAAGCTTTCTTT
CDR3 protein: CASGLDTRTGGEAFF

J gene: TRBJ1-1
V gene: TRBV5-1
D gene: -
clone size: -
CDR3 DNA: TGCGCCAGCAGCTTGGACAGCTTGAACACTGAAGCTTTCTTT
CDR3 protein: CASSLDSLNTEAFF

J gene: TRBJ1-5
V gene: TRBV4-3
D gene: -
clone size: -
CDR3 DNA: TGCGCCAGCAGCCCGTCGGCCGGGGGCGGTGGATATCAGCCCCAGCATTTT
CDR3 protein: CASSPSAGGGGYQPQHF

J gene: TRBJ1-6
V gene: TRBV10-3
D gene: -
clone size: -
CDR3 DNA: TGTGCCATCAGCCGGGCCCTGGATTCACCCCTCCACTTT
CDR3 protein: CAISRALDSPLHF

J gene: TRBJ1-6
V gene: TRBV2
D gene: TRBD1
clone size: -
CDR3 DNA: TGTGCCAGCAGGCTTACAGGGGTTGATTCACCCCTCCACTTT
CDR3 protein: CASRLTGVDSPLHF

J gene: TRBJ2-7
V gene: TRBV7-9
D gene: TRBD1
clone size: -
CDR3 DNA: TGTGCCAGCAGCCCCGACAGGGTAATCAACGAGCAGTACTTC
CDR3 protein: CASSPDRVINEQYF

J gene: TRBJ1-1
V gene: TRBV5-1
D gene: -
clone size: once
CDR3 DNA: TGCGCCAGCAGCTGGTCAGCGAACACTGAAGCTTTCTTT
CDR3 protein: CASSWSANTEAFF

J gene: TRBJ2-2
V gene: TRBV11-3
D gene: -
clone size: -
CDR3 DNA: TGTGCCAGCAGCCCCGGGGAAGGGGAGCTGTTTTTT
CDR3 protein: CASSPGEGELFF

J gene: TRBJ1-6
V gene: TRBV5-6
D gene: -
clone size: -
CDR3 DNA: TGTGCCAGCAGCTTTGTGGGGAGGAATTCACCCCTCCACTTT
CDR3 protein: CASSFVGRNSPLHF

J gene: TRBJ1-3
V gene: TRBV21-1
D gene: -
clone size: once
CDR3 DNA: TGTGCCAGCAGTGATAGGGGGCCGGTAAACACCATATATTTT
CDR3 protein: CASSDRGPVNTIYF

J gene: TRBJ2-2
V gene: TRBV18
D gene: TRBD1
clone size: -
CDR3 DNA: TGTGCCAGCTCACCACGGGACAGGGGGCAAGGCACCGGGGAGCTGTTTTTT
CDR3 protein: CASSPRDRGQGTGELFF

J gene: TRBJ2-5
V gene: TRBV4-2
D gene: -
clone size: -
CDR3 DNA: TGTGCCAGCAGCCAAGAAGGGGCGGCAGAGACCCAGTACTTC
CDR3 protein: CASSQEGAAETQYF

J gene: TRBJ1-2
V gene: TRBV7-2
D gene: TRBD1
clone size: -
CDR3 DNA: TGTGCCAGCAGCTCCGGACAGGGTTATGGCTACACCTTC
CDR3 protein: CASSSGQGYGYTF